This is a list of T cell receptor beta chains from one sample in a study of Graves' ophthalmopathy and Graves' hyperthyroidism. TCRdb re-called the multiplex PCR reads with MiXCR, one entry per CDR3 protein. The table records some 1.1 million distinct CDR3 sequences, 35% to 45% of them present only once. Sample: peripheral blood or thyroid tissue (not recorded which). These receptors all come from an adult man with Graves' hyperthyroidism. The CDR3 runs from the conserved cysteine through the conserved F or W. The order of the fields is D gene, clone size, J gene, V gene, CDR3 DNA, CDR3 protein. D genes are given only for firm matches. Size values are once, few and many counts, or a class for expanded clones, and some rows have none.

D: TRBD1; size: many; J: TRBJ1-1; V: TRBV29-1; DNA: TGCAGCGTTGAAGATCTAGACAGGGGATTGACTGAAGCTTTCTTT; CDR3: CSVEDLDRGLTEAFF
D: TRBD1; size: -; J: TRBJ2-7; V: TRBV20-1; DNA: TGCAGTGCAACATACTTCGGGACAGGGGTCCACGAGCAGTACTTC; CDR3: CSATYFGTGVHEQYF
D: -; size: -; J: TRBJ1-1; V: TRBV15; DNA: TGTGCCACCAGCAGAGGCGAGGACGGTGAAGCTTTCTTT; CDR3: CATSRGEDGEAFF
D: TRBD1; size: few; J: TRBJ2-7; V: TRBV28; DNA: TGTGCCAGCAGTTTATCATTTGGGACAGGGAGCTCCTACGAGCAGTACTTC; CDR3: CASSLSFGTGSSYEQYF
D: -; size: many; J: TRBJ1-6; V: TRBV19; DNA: TGTGCCAGTAGTATGTCTACCTCACCCCTCCACTTT; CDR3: CASSMSTSPLHF
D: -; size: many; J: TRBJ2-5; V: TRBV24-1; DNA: TGTGCCACCAGTGATAACACAGGTCTTTCAATCCGTGAGACCCAGTACTTC; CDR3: CATSDNTGLSIRETQYF
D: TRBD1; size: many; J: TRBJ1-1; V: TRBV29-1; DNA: TGCAGCGTAGACCGGACAGGGGACACTGAAGCTTTCTTT; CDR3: CSVDRTGDTEAFF
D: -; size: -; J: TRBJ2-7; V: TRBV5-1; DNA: TGCGCCAGCAGCCGGGCGGCGGGGCTATCTTCCTACGAGCAGTACTTC; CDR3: CASSRAAGLSSYEQYF
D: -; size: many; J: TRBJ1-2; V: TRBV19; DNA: TGTGCCAGTAGCCGCCAGGGGCTTCTAGGCTACACCTTC; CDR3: CASSRQGLLGYTF
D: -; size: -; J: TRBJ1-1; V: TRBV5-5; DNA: TGTGCCAGCAGCCATTTGAAGGGGGAAGCCTTCTTT; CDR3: CASSHLKGEAFF
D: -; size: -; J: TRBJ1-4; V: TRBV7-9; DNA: TGTGCCAGCAGCCCGGACAGCGCAACTAATGAAAAATTGTTTTTT; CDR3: CASSPDSATNEKLFF
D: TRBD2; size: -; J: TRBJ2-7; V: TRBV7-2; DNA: TGTGCCAGCAGCTTAGGTGGCGGGGGGACCTCCTACGAGCAGTACTTC; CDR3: CASSLGGGGTSYEQYF
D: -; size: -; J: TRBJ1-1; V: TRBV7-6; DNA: TGTGCCAGCAGCTTAGACATCGAGGCTGAAGCTTTCTTT; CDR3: CASSLDIEAEAFF
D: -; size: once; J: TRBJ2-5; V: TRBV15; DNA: TGTGCCACCAGCACGGGGACGTTGAGGGAGACCCAGTACTTC; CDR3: CATSTGTLRETQYF
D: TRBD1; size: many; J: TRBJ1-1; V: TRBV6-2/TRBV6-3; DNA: TGTGCCAGCAGCGACCCGGGACAGCCTGAAGCTTTCTTT; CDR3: CASSDPGQPEAFF
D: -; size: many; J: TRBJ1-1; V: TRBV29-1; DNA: TGCAGCGTTGAACCCACCAGCCTAGAAGCTTTCTTT; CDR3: CSVEPTSLEAFF
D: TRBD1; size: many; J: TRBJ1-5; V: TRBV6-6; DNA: TGTGCCAGCAGTCCACGGACAGGGAGAAATCAGCCCCAGCATTTT; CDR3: CASSPRTGRNQPQHF
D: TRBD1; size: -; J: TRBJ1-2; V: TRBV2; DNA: TGTGCCAGCCAAAGTGGACGGGCCTACTCTAAGACAGGGGCATTAAGTTTTGGCTACACCTTC; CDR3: CASQSGRAYSKTGALSFGYTF
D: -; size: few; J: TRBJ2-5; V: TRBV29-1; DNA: TGCAGCGTTGAATCCGGACTGACACAAGAGACCCAGTACTTC; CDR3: CSVESGLTQETQYF
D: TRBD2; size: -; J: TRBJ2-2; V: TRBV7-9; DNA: TGTGCCAGCCACCAGGGGGTAGCGGGAGGGCCAACCGGGGAGCTGTTTTTT; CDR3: CASHQGVAGGPTGELFF
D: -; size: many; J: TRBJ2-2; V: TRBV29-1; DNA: TGCAGCGTTGCCGGGGGGCGGTTTTTAAACACCGGGGAGCTGTTTTTT; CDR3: CSVAGGRFLNTGELFF
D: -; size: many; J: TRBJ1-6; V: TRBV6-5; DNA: TGTGCCAGCAGTTACAGCCCTTCCTCACCCCTCCACTTT; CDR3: CASSYSPSSPLHF
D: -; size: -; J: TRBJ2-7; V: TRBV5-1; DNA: TGCGCCAGCAGCTTGGACAGGACGGGGGAGCAGTACTTC; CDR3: CASSLDRTGEQYF
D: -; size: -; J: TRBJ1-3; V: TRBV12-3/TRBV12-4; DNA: TGTGCCAGCAGTCCGGTTTCTGGAAACACCATATATTTT; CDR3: CASSPVSGNTIYF
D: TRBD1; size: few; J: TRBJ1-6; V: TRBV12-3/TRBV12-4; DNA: TGTGCCAGCAGAACACAGGGGTCTGGATCACCCCTCCACTTT; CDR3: CASRTQGSGSPLHF
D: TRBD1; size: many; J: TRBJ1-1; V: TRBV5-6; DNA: TGTGCCAGCAGCTTCTCCTCGACAGGGGCGAACACTGAAGCTTTCTTT; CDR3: CASSFSSTGANTEAFF
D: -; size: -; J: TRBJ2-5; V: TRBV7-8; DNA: TGTGCCAGCACCACACCGGTGGAAGAGACCCAGTACTTC; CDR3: CASTTPVEETQYF
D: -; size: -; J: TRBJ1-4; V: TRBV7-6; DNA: TGTGCCAGCAGCTCCTCGCAGGGTGGGCCTGAAAAACTGTTTTTT; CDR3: CASSSSQGGPEKLFF
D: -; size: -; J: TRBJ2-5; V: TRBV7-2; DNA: TGTGCCAGCAGCTTAGCGATTGGGATAGGAGAGACCCAGTACTTC; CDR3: CASSLAIGIGETQYF
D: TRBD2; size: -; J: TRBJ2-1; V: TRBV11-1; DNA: TGTGCCAGCAGCTATTCTGCGGGGGGAGGCGGGGCGCAGTTCTTC; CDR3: CASSYSAGGGGAQFF
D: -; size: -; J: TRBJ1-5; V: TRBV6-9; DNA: TGTGCCAGCAGTAGGGACAAAACTAGCAATCAGCCCCAGCATTTT; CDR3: CASSRDKTSNQPQHF
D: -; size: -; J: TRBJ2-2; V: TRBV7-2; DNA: TGTGCCAGCAGCTCGTTTAGGGTCGGGGCCAGGGCGGGCACCGGGGAGCTGTTTTTT; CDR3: CASSSFRVGARAGTGELFF
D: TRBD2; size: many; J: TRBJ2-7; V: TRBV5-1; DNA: TGCGCCAGCCGGACTCTAGCGGGAGAGTTCGACGAGCAGTACTTC; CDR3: CASRTLAGEFDEQYF
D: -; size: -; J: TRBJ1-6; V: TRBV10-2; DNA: TGCGCCAGCAGTCGGGACGTCGGCTCACCCCTCCACTTT; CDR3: CASSRDVGSPLHF
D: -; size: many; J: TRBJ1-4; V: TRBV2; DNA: TGTGCCACGCACGACAGGCCAAATGAAAAACTGTTTTTT; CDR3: CATHDRPNEKLFF
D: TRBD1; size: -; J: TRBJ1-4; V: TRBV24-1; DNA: TGTGCCACCAGTGCAGGGGGTTCTTACACCGGGGGAAATGAAAAACTGTTTTTT; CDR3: CATSAGGSYTGGNEKLFF
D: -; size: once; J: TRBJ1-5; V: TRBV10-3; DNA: TGTGCCATCAGGGCCAGGGACGCGGGTCAGCCCCAGCATTTT; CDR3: CAIRARDAGQPQHF
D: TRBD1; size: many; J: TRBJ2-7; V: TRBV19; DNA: TGTGCCAGTAGTGTGACAGGGGGTGTACGCTACGAGCAGTACTTC; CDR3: CASSVTGGVRYEQYF
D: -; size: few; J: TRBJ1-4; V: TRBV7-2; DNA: TGTGCCAGCAGCTTAAGGGGCTGGGCTAATGAAAAACTGTTTTTT; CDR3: CASSLRGWANEKLFF
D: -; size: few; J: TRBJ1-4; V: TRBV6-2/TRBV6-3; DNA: TGTGCCAGCAGTAGGACCGTTGAAAAACTGTTTTTT; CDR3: CASSRTVEKLFF
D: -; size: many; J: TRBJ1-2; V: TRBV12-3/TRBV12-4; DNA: TGTGCCAGCAGTTTCCCCACGACAGCTAACTATGGCTACACCTTC; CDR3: CASSFPTTANYGYTF
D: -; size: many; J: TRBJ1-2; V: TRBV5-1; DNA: TGCGCCAGCAGCTTCGGGGGTGCGGGGACTAACTATGGCTACACCTTC; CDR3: CASSFGGAGTNYGYTF
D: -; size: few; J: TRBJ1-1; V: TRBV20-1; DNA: TGCAGTGCTAGAGGTGAGGGCCCCAGGGAAGCTTTCTTT; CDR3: CSARGEGPREAFF
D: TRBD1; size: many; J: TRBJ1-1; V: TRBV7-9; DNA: TGTGCCAGCAGGGTTACAGGGGACACTGAAGCTTTCTTT; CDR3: CASRVTGDTEAFF
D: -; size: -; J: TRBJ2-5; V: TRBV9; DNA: TGTGCCAGCAGCTCCCCTTACGACAGGGCGGAGGGGTACCAAGAGACCCAGTACTTC; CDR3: CASSSPYDRAEGYQETQYF
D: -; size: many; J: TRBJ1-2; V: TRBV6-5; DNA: TGTGCCAGCAGCCGGGACCTTCGATATGGCTACACCTTC; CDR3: CASSRDLRYGYTF
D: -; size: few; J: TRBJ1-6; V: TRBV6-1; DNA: TGTGCCAGCAGTGAAAGTTCCCTAGCCAGGGCCCTCCACTTT; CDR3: CASSESSLARALHF
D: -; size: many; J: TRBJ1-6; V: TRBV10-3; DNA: TGTGCCATCAGTGCCACCTACGATTCACCCCTCCACTTT; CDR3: CAISATYDSPLHF
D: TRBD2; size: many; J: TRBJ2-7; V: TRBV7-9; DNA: TGTGCCAGCGAAGGGGAGGGCAGAGACGAGCAGTACTTC; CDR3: CASEGEGRDEQYF
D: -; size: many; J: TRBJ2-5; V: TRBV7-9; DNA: TGTGCCAGCAGCCCGAGGGACGGAGGACAAGAGACCCAGTACTTC; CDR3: CASSPRDGGQETQYF
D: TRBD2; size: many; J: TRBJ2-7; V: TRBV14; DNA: TGTGCCAGCAGCCTACTCGTGGTAGCGGGGGACCCCTACGAGCAGTACTTC; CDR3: CASSLLVVAGDPYEQYF
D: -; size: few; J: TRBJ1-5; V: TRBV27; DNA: TGTGCCAGCAGATTCCGGGGTCTCAATCAGCCCCAGCATTTT; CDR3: CASRFRGLNQPQHF
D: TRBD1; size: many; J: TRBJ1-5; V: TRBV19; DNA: TGTGCCAGTAGTCAATTGGCGGGACAGAGCAATCAGCCCCAGCATTTT; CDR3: CASSQLAGQSNQPQHF
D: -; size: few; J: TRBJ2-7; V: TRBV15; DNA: TGTGCCACCAGCAGAGATCCTGGGCCCTACGAGCAGTACTTC; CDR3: CATSRDPGPYEQYF
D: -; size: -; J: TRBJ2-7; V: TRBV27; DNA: TGTGCCAGCAGCTATGGCTTTCTCAACGATCGGTACTTC; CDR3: CASSYGFLNDRYF
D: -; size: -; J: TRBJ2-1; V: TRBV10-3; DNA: TGTGCCATCATGGGGCAGAACTCCTACAATGAGCAGTTCTTC; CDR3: CAIMGQNSYNEQFF
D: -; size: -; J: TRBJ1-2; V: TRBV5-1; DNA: TGCGCCAGCAGACCGGACAGTAATGGCTACACCTTC; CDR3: CASRPDSNGYTF
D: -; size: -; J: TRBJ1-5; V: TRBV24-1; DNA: TGTGCCACCAGTGCCGCACAGGCCGATCAGCCCCAGCATTTT; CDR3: CATSAAQADQPQHF
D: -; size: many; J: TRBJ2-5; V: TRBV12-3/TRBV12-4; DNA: TGTGCCAGCAGTTGGAAAGCGCGGGCGACCCAGTACTTC; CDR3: CASSWKARATQYF
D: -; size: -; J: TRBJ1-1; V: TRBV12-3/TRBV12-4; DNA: TGTGCCAGCAGTTTGCCCGGTAATCTGCGCGAGTCCACTGAAGCTTTCTTT; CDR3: CASSLPGNLRESTEAFF